This T cell receptor beta chain was sequenced for a study of CD8 T cells in ankylosing spondylitis. Study outcomes and limitations: It was reported that disease-linked clones were significantly enriched in matched ankylosing spondylitis synovial fluid. Clones linked with disease were CD8+ and fairly uncommon in the peripheral blood.

The CDR3 is made up of 16 amino acids. Germline trimming cut 1 base from V and 9 bases from J; bases unmatched to any gene: 10. CDR1 is DFQATT, CDR2 SNEGSKA, per germline (reference sequence). About this clonotype: Its antigen is currently unknown.

Quantitative barcoded 5'-RACE was used to prepare TCR beta libraries. TCRdb re-called the 5' RACE reads with MiXCR, one entry per CDR3 protein. Of 250,000 or so distinct CDR3 sequences listed, more than 20% are singletons. The chain has TRBV20-1 and TRBJ1-5; TRBD1 matches at 12 bases. The source of this sequence is a male donor with ankylosing spondylitis or in good health (not recorded which). Sequencing was carried out using blood, either unsorted or a sorted T cell fraction (not recorded which). The CDR3 spells CSARGGTGGGGRPQHF. The CDR3 DNA reads TGCAGTGCTAGAGGGGGGACAGGGGGCGGAGGTCGGCCCCAGCATTTT.